One sample yielded the 4 T cell receptor beta chains listed below, sequenced in a study of blood T cell repertoires in COVID-19 (dated by TCRdb to 2020 to 2022). Receptors were amplified or captured by the immunoSEQ multiplex PCR assay. This immuneACCESS table, as held by TCRdb, lists in-frame sequences with V and J called but not all clones. Of the missing ones, under half trace to an unresolved V gene in checked studies; the others have no known cause. This sample holds under 150,000 clones; 84% were observed only once. The ten largest clonotypes hold around 5.4% of the sample. The sequenced sample was PBMCs or T cells enriched from blood (not recorded which). The receptors originated from a woman between 50 and 59 years old who had been exposed to COVID-19.

This clone was found a few times. The V call is TRBV18, the J call TRBJ2-1; tentatively, D is TRBD1 (6 bases). V was cut by 3 bases and J by 6 bases, with 15 bases left in between. CDR1 and CDR2 (germline): KGHSH, LQKENI. The CDR3 is made up of 15 amino acids. The CDR3 sequence is CASSPGQGIGNEQFF. In DNA, the CDR3 is TGTGCCAGCTCACCGGGCCAGGGGATCGGCAATGAGCAGTTCTTC.

The V gene is TRBV19, the J gene TRBJ1-5; D is unresolved. With 3 bases removed from V and 6 bases from J, the gap between germline ends came to 15 bases. The CDR3 has 15 amino acids. The germline V gene has CDR1 LNHDA and CDR2 SQIVND (reference sequence). The CDR3 sequence: CASSIGVNTGQPQHF. CDR3 coding DNA: TGTGCCAGTAGTATCGGGGTTAATACGGGTCAGCCCCAGCATTTT.

The rearrangement links TRBV5-4 to TRBJ2-7; 13 bases match TRBD2. The CDR3 runs 15 residues. The germline CDR1 and CDR2 sequences are SGHNT and YYREEE (reference sequence). With V trimmed by 1 base and J by 5 bases, 3 bases remained unmatched. CDR3 nucleotide sequence: TGTGCCAGCAGCTTGTGGACTAGCGGGGGAGACGAGCAGTACTTC. Encoded protein: CASSLWTSGGDEQYF.

The chain joins TRBV5-1 to TRBJ1-3; 9 nucleotides align to TRBD1. Germline loops: CDR1 SGHRS, CDR2 YFSETQ. The CDR3 contains 16 residues. V trimming: 3 bases; J trimming: 2 bases; junction bases outside the gene matches: 6. The CDR3 nucleotides are TGCGCCAGCAGCTCCGCGGGACAGGGAACTGGAAACACCATATATTTT. Translation: CASSSAGQGTGNTIYF.